One and the same sample provided the 10 T cell receptor beta chains below, sequenced in a study of cytotoxic CD8 clonotypes in ibrutinib-treated CLL. Sequencing used immunoSEQ multiplex PCR; TCRdb keeps in-frame clones, though not all of them. The sample lists around 42,000 clones, just over 65% seen once, with about a fifth in the top ten. The sample was PBMCs, taken after 24 months of ibrutinib treatment. These TCRs come from a human donor with chronic lymphocytic leukemia.

The chain employs TRBV18 and TRBJ2-7; D unresolved. Looked up from germline, CDR1 is KGHSH and CDR2 is LQKENI. This CDR3 is built from 14 residues. V was trimmed by 6 bases and J by 7 bases, leaving 19 bases between them. The CDR3 here is CASSSSGPRVEQYF. The CDR3 nucleotides are TGTGCCAGCTCGTCGTCCGGGCCTCGAGTAGAGCAGTACTTC. Full variable domain (outside the CDR3, taken from reference TRBV18 and TRBJ2-7): NAGVMQNPRHLVRRRGQEARLRCSPMKGHSHVYWYRQLPEEGLKFMVYLQKENIIDESGMPKERFSAEFPKEGPSILRIQQVVRGDSAAYFCASSSSGPRVEQYFGPGTRLTVT.

The chain uses TRBV30 and TRBJ1-1; D remains ambiguous. Germline CDR1 GTSNPN, CDR2 SVGIG (reference sequence). Trimming shortened V by 2 bases and J by 3 bases, and 16 bases separated the two germline ends. The CDR3 sequence is 15 residues long. CDR3 in DNA: TGTGCCTGGAGTCCGCTCCACGGAAGGGACACTGAAGCTTTCTTT. Amino acids: CAWSPLHGRDTEAFF.

The chain links TRBV6-6 to TRBJ1-2; possibly TRBD1 for D (5 bases). This CDR3 has 12 residues. V lost 8 bases and J 8 bases, leaving 15 bases between the germline ends. Germline CDR1 is MNHNY and CDR2 is SVGAGI (reference sequence). The CDR3 loop is CASLLTAGGYTF. The CDR3 DNA reads as TGTGCCAGCCTCTTAACCGCAGGGGGCTACACCTTC.

The chain joins TRBV28 to TRBJ2-3; 8 nucleotides match TRBD2. There are 15 residues in the CDR3. CDR1 is MDHEN, CDR2 SYDVKM, per germline. V lost 4 bases and J lost 4; bases outside the gene matches: 7. CDR3 sequence (DNA): TGTGCCAGCAGTTGGGAAGCGGGAGACGCAGATACGCAGTATTTT. Translated, it gives CASSWEAGDADTQYF.

This chain links TRBV12-5 with TRBJ2-1; 7 bases line up with TRBD1. The CDR3 spans 13 residues. From germline, CDR1 is LGHNT and CDR2 FRNRAP. V lost 7 bases, J lost 3 bases, and 3 bases stayed unmatched. CDR3 sequence (DNA): TGTGCTAGTGAACGGACAGGCTACAATGAGCAGTTCTTC. It translates to CASERTGYNEQFF. The whole variable domain, filled in from reference TRBV12-5 and TRBJ2-1, reads DARVTQTPRHKVTEMGQEVTMRCQPILGHNTVFWYRQTMMQGLELLAYFRNRAPLDDSGMPKDRFSAEMPDATLATLKIQPSEPRDSAVYFCASERTGYNEQFFGPGTRLTVL.

The chain joins TRBV30 to TRBJ1-4, with TRBD1 as a possible D gene (5 bases). In germline, CDR1 is GTSNPN, CDR2 SVGIG (reference sequence). The CDR3 is made up of 14 amino acids. Trimming cost V 3 bases and J 8 bases, with 16 bases left between them. CDR3 region: CAWRGAGQGEKLFF. The CDR3 bases are TGTGCCTGGAGAGGCGCAGGGCAAGGGGAAAAACTGTTTTTT.

The chain carries TRBV5-1 and TRBJ1-2, with a possible D match to TRBD1 (6 bases). Per germline, CDR1 SGHRS and CDR2 YFSETQ. The CDR3 has 15 amino acids. Trimming left V 1 base short and J 7 bases short, with 17 bases between. The DNA for the CDR3 is TGCGCCAGCAGCTTGCAAACAGGGCTGACGGGTGGCTACACCTTC. This sequence encodes CASSLQTGLTGGYTF.

The chain combines TRBV5-4 with TRBJ2-1; 8 positions match TRBD2. Losses at the gene ends were 1 base for V and 7 bases for J; bases not matched to a gene: 19. The CDR3 has 19 residues. CDR1 and CDR2 from the germline V gene are SGHNT and YYREEE (reference sequence). The CDR3 here is CASSLRTASGSPSINEQFF. The DNA of the CDR3 is TGTGCCAGCAGCTTGAGGACCGCCAGCGGGAGTCCCAGCATAAATGAGCAGTTCTTC.

The CDR3 nucleotides are TGTGCCCCCTGGGACAGCCGAGGGCAAGAGACCCAGTACTTC. Protein sequence: CAPWDSRGQETQYF. The chain combines TRBV6-1 with TRBJ2-5; 7 nucleotides match TRBD1. Looked up from germline, CDR1 is MNHNS and CDR2 is SASEGT. The CDR3 covers 14 residues. Trimming took 11 bases from V and 2 from J; bases not matched to a gene: 11.

The chain links TRBV28 to TRBJ2-7; D possibly corresponds to TRBD2 (6 bases). This CDR3 region has 12 residues. The V gene's germline CDR1 is MDHEN and CDR2 SYDVKM. Trimming pared 5 bases from V and 9 bases from J, leaving 14 bases between. The CDR3 bases are TGTGCCAGCAGTCTAATCCCGGGAGCGCAGTACTTC. This translates into CASSLIPGAQYF.